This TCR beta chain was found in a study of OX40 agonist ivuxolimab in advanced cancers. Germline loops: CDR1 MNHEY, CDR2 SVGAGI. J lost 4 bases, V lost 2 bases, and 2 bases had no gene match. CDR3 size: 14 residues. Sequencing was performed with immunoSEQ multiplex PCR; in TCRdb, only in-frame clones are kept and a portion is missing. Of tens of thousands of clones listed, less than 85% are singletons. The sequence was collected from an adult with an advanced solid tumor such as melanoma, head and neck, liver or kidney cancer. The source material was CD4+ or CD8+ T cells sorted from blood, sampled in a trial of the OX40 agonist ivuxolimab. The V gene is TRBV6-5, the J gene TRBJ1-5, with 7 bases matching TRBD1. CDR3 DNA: TGTGCCAGCAGTTACGGCAGGGGGAATCAGCCCCAGCATTTT. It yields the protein CASSYGRGNQPQHF.